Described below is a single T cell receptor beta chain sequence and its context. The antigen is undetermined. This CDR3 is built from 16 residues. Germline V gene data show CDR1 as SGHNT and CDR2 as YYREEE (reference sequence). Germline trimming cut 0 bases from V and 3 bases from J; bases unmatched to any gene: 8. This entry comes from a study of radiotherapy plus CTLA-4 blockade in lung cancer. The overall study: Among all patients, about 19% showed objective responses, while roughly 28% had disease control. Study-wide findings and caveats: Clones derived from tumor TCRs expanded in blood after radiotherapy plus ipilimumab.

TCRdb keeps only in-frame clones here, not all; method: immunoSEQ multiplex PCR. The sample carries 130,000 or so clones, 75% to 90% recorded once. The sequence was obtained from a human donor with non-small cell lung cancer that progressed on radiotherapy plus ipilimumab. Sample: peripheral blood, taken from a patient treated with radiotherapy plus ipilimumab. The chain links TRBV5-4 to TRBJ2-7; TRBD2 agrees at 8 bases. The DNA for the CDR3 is TGTGCCAGCAGCTTGGCCCTTAGCGGGGCCCTCTACGAGCAGTACTTC. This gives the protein CASSLALSGALYEQYF.